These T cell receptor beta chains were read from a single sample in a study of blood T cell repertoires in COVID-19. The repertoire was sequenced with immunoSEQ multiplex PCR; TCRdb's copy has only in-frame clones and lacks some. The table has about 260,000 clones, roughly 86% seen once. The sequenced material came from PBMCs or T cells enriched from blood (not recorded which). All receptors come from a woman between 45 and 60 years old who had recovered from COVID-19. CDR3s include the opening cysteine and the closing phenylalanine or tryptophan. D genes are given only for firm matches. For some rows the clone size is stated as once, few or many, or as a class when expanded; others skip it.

TGTGCCAGTAGTATCTTGAACAGGGGGGATCAGCCCCAGCATTTT	CASSILNRGDQPQHF	.	TRBV19	TRBJ1-5	TRBD1
TGTGCCAGCAGCTTGGAGAGCCTCAAGAATGAGCAGTTCTTC	CASSLESLKNEQFF	few	TRBV7-2	TRBJ2-1	.
TGTGCCAGCAGCTTAGCCCCTGGGCCCTACGAGCAGTACTTC	CASSLAPGPYEQYF	.	TRBV7-8	TRBJ2-7	.
TGTGCCAGCAGCCCCCTAAGTATTGAAGCTTTCTTT	CASSPLSIEAFF	.	TRBV7-9	TRBJ1-1	.
TGTGCCAGCTCACCATCCAGCGGGGCCTACAATGAGCAGTTCTTC	CASSPSSGAYNEQFF	.	TRBV18	TRBJ2-1	TRBD2
TGTGCCAGCAGTGACGGTAGCGGGAGCACAGATACGCAGTATTTT	CASSDGSGSTDTQYF	many	TRBV6-4	TRBJ2-3	TRBD2
TGCGCCAGCAGCCCTCGAGTAGCGGGAGTCTCCTACGAGCAGTACTTC	CASSPRVAGVSYEQYF	.	TRBV5-1	TRBJ2-7	TRBD2
TGTGCCAGCAGGCTTGGGACAGGGGGCGATGGCTACACCTTC	CASRLGTGGDGYTF	.	TRBV6-6	TRBJ1-2	TRBD1
TGTGCCACCAGTGATTTTCCCTCGGCAGGGAGCACAGATACGCAGTATTTT	CATSDFPSAGSTDTQYF	.	TRBV24-1	TRBJ2-3	.
TGCGCCAGCAGGGACAGCGAATACGAGCAGTACTTC	CASRDSEYEQYF	.	TRBV10-2	TRBJ2-7	.
TGTGCCACCAGCAGAGATTTTGCGGGACGGGGGCAAGAGACCCAGTACTTC	CATSRDFAGRGQETQYF	few	TRBV15	TRBJ2-5	.
TGTGCCAGCAGTTACACCGGAGCAGCCTACGAGCAGTACTTC	CASSYTGAAYEQYF	few	TRBV6-6	TRBJ2-7	.
TGCGCCAGCAGTGAACTATGGGAGACCCAGTACTTC	CASSELWETQYF	.	TRBV10-2	TRBJ2-5	.
TGTGCCAGCGGCCGCAACTCTGGGGCCAACGTCCTGACTTTC	CASGRNSGANVLTF	.	TRBV11-1	TRBJ2-6	.
TGTGCCAGCAGCTTGAGCGGACAAGAGACCCAGTACTTC	CASSLSGQETQYF	.	TRBV7-3	TRBJ2-5	.
TGTGCCAGCAGCTCGGGACAGGGGGACTATGGCTACACCTTC	CASSSGQGDYGYTF	.	TRBV7-2	TRBJ1-2	TRBD1
TGTGCCATTGGGGCGACGCCCGACTATGGCTACACCTTC	CAIGATPDYGYTF	.	TRBV10-3	TRBJ1-2	.
TGTGCCAGCAGTTGGGACAGGGGTTCGACCCAGCATTTT	CASSWDRGSTQHF	.	TRBV7-9	TRBJ1-5	TRBD1
TGCGCCAGCAGCCAAGAAGGTCGGAGGGGCGGCTACACCTTC	CASSQEGRRGGYTF	.	TRBV4-1	TRBJ1-2	.
TGTGCCAGCAGCGCGGGAGGGCCGTGGTACGAGCAGTACTTC	CASSAGGPWYEQYF	.	TRBV9	TRBJ2-7	TRBD2
TGTGCCACCAGCACCCGAAGGACTAGCGGACTCTCTGGGGCCAACGTCCTGACTTTC	CATSTRRTSGLSGANVLTF	.	TRBV15	TRBJ2-6	TRBD2
TGTGCCAGCAAGGACAGGGGGCCTAGTCAGCCCCAGCATTTT	CASKDRGPSQPQHF	few	TRBV2	TRBJ1-5	TRBD1
TGCGCCAGCAGCCCCGCAGGGGCCCCTCTCTACGAGCAGTACTTC	CASSPAGAPLYEQYF	.	TRBV5-1	TRBJ2-7	.
TGTGCCAGTAGTATCGGGGGAGTAGAGACCCAGTACTTC	CASSIGGVETQYF	.	TRBV19	TRBJ2-5	.
TGTGCCAGTAGTCGGACAGGGAATCGGTACGAGCAGTACTTC	CASSRTGNRYEQYF	.	TRBV19	TRBJ2-7	TRBD1
TGCGCCAGCAGCCAAGGAGTGGCGGGGGTAAGCAATCAGCCCCAGCATTTT	CASSQGVAGVSNQPQHF	once	TRBV4-1	TRBJ1-5	.
TGTGCCAGCAGTTTAGGGGGACAGGGGGTGGGTCAGCCCCAGCATTTT	CASSLGGQGVGQPQHF	.	TRBV28	TRBJ1-5	TRBD1
TGTGCCAGCAGCTTGGATGGGACAGGGAGGAATTCACCCCTCCACTTT	CASSLDGTGRNSPLHF	.	TRBV5-5	TRBJ1-6	TRBD1
TGTGCCAGCAGTTATCTACAGGGTCCCGGGGCTTTCTTT	CASSYLQGPGAFF	.	TRBV6-5	TRBJ1-1	.
TGTGCCAGCACCCGGACAGGGACCTTCAATCAGCCCCAGCATTTT	CASTRTGTFNQPQHF	.	TRBV6-5	TRBJ1-5	TRBD1
TGCAGCGTTGACCGGGACAGGAGAGGCTACACCTTC	CSVDRDRRGYTF	.	TRBV29-1	TRBJ1-2	TRBD1
TGTGCCAGCACCTACAGGGATTCCCATTTCTTATCCCTCCACTTT	CASTYRDSHFLSLHF	.	TRBV9	TRBJ1-6	.
TGTGCCAGCGAGGGCGGCCACTATGGCTACACCTTC	CASEGGHYGYTF	.	TRBV7-9	TRBJ1-2	.
TGTGCCTGGAGTCCCTGGACGGGGACCTACGAGCAGTACTTC	CAWSPWTGTYEQYF	.	TRBV30	TRBJ2-7	.
TGTGCCAGCAGCCCGACAACGATGGGCAAAAACATTCAGTACTTC	CASSPTTMGKNIQYF	.	TRBV7-2	TRBJ2-4	.
TGTGCCAGCAGTTACGTCAGGGGAGGGTACAATGAGCAGTTCTTC	CASSYVRGGYNEQFF	.	TRBV6-5	TRBJ2-1	.
TGTGCCAGCAGCCAAGTAGGACTAGCGGCGACCAATGAGCAGTTCTTC	CASSQVGLAATNEQFF	few	TRBV4-2	TRBJ2-1	TRBD2
TGTGCCAGCAGCTTGTTGGGGGCGTCGTGGGCTTTCTTT	CASSLLGASWAFF	.	TRBV5-6	TRBJ1-1	.
TGTGCCAGCAGCCAAGAAGGGGTTAGAGCTTCACCCCTCCACTTT	CASSQEGVRASPLHF	.	TRBV3-1/TRBV3-2	TRBJ1-6	.
TGTGCCAGTCATGAGGCCCCGGGGGACTACAATGAGCAGTTCTTC	CASHEAPGDYNEQFF	.	TRBV28	TRBJ2-1	.
TGTGCCAGCAGCTTTTCGGCAGGGGGGCACAATGAGCAGTTCTTC	CASSFSAGGHNEQFF	.	TRBV11-2	TRBJ2-1	.
TGTGCCAGCAGTCGGAGGGGGCCTAGCGGGAACACAGATACGCAGTATTTT	CASSRRGPSGNTDTQYF	.	TRBV27	TRBJ2-3	TRBD2
TGTGCCAGCAGCCAACCGGGACTAGGGGTCGGGGAGCTGTTTTTT	CASSQPGLGVGELFF	once	TRBV3-1/TRBV3-2	TRBJ2-2	TRBD2
TGTGCCAGTAGAAGGACAGGGGCTTTGAGCTCTGGGGCCAACGTCCTGACTTTC	CASRRTGALSSGANVLTF	.	TRBV19	TRBJ2-6	TRBD1
TGTGCCAGCAGTTACCCAACAGGGATGGTAGACACCATATATTTT	CASSYPTGMVDTIYF	.	TRBV6-5	TRBJ1-3	.
TGTGCCAGCAGCTTAGCGACCAGGGGGACCTATGGCTACACCTTC	CASSLATRGTYGYTF	.	TRBV11-1	TRBJ1-2	TRBD1
TGTGCCAGCAGCCCCGGGGGGGCCGGGGAGCTGTTTTTT	CASSPGGAGELFF	.	TRBV4-2	TRBJ2-2	TRBD2
TGTGCCAGCAGATACTCGGACAGGGTTGGCGAAAAACTGTTTTTT	CASRYSDRVGEKLFF	.	TRBV6-5	TRBJ1-4	TRBD1
TGTGCCAGCAGTTTAAGGGGAGGGAACACTGAAGCTTTCTTT	CASSLRGGNTEAFF	once	TRBV28	TRBJ1-1	.
TGCGCCAGCAGCCACGGACATTTGAACACTGAAGCTTTCTTT	CASSHGHLNTEAFF	once	TRBV4-1	TRBJ1-1	.
TGTGCCAGCAGGTCTTCGGGGGGCGATGGATCTGGCTATGGCTACACCTTC	CASRSSGGDGSGYGYTF	once	TRBV28	TRBJ1-2	.
TGCGCCAGCAGCTTGGCGGGGGGGCCGGAAAATGAGCAGTTCTTC	CASSLAGGPENEQFF	.	TRBV5-1	TRBJ2-1	TRBD2
TGCGCCAGCAAACGAGCGTGGGCTACAGGGGTATCGTCCTACGAGCAGTACTTC	CASKRAWATGVSSYEQYF	.	TRBV10-2	TRBJ2-7	TRBD1
TGCGCCAGCAGCCAAGTAAGCTCCACGACTGAAGCTTTCTTT	CASSQVSSTTEAFF	.	TRBV4-3	TRBJ1-1	.
TGTGCCAGTAGTAGTCGGGACAGCCTTTACTCTGGAAACACCATATATTTT	CASSSRDSLYSGNTIYF	.	TRBV19	TRBJ1-3	TRBD1
TGTGCCAGCAGCTCCCCGGGACTAGCGGGGGGACAAGAGACCCAGTACTTC	CASSSPGLAGGQETQYF	.	TRBV7-9	TRBJ2-5	TRBD2
TGTGCCAGCAGTGCGGGAGGCGGGACAGGGTTTATTAATTCACCCCTCCACTTT	CASSAGGGTGFINSPLHF	once	TRBV6-1	TRBJ1-6	TRBD1
TGTGCCAGCAGTACCCGACAGAGTAGCACAGATACGCAGTATTTT	CASSTRQSSTDTQYF	.	TRBV6-5	TRBJ2-3	.
TGTGCCAGCTCACCGGTTGCGGGACTAGGTCACGAGCAGTACTTC	CASSPVAGLGHEQYF	.	TRBV18	TRBJ2-7	TRBD2